What follows are 24 T cell receptor beta chains derived from one specimen sequenced in a study of regulatory and conventional T cells in RAG deficiency. Using immunoSEQ multiplex PCR, the repertoire was profiled, and TCRdb retains in-frame clones only, with some absent. This table holds around 37,000 clones, about nine tenths found once. These data also featured in a second study, about regulatory T cells. Per that paper: Primers: 52 TRBV forward and 13 TRBJ reverse.

Sequenced material: CD8+ T cells sorted from blood. The receptors shown here come from a human donor in good health.

The V call is TRBV5-4, the J call TRBJ1-1; 7 nucleotides align to TRBD1. CDR3 length: 16 amino acids. Per germline, CDR1 SGHNT and CDR2 YYREEE (reference sequence). With 4 bases clipped from V and 4 bases from J, the junction kept 13 bases outside the gene matches. Here the CDR3 DNA reads TGTGCCAGCAGCGATTCGAAAAGGACAGGCATCACTGAAGCTTTCTTT. Translated, it gives CASSDSKRTGITEAFF.

Here the CDR3 DNA reads TGCGCCAGCAGCTTTAATCGCCCGACAGGAGGCTTCGATAACTATGGCTACACCTTC. It specifies CASSFNRPTGGFDNYGYTF. V gene TRBV5-1 combines with J gene TRBJ1-2; tentative D call: TRBD1 (6 bases). V lost 2 bases and J lost 1, with 24 bases in between. Germline V gene data show CDR1 as SGHRS and CDR2 as YFSETQ. The CDR3 runs 19 residues. The full variable domain, rest sourced from reference TRBV5-1 and TRBJ1-2, is KAGVTQTPRYLIKTRGQQVTLSCSPISGHRSVSWYQQTPGQGLQFLFEYFSETQRNKGNFPGRFSGRQFSNSRSEMNVSTLELGDSALYLCASSFNRPTGGFDNYGYTFGSGTRLTVV.

The chain has TRBV6-5 and TRBJ2-7, with D tentatively TRBD2 (6 bases). Germline-derived CDR1 and CDR2 are MNHEY and SVGAGI. The CDR3 covers 14 residues. With 8 bases removed from V and 6 bases from J, the gap between germline ends came to 20 bases. The CDR3 DNA sequence: TGTGCCAGCTCGGCAGTGGGGGGTCGCGGCGAGCAGTACTTC. This encodes CASSAVGGRGEQYF.

CDR3 region: CASSLFPGSGETQYF. As DNA, the CDR3 is TGCGCCAGCAGCTTGTTCCCCGGGTCAGGAGAGACCCAGTACTTC. This chain connects TRBV5-1 to TRBJ2-5; D remains unclear. Trimming took off 1 base at V and 4 bases at J, with 14 bases between the two ends. The CDR3 loop spans 15 amino acids. Germline assignment: CDR1 SGHRS and CDR2 YFSETQ.

The chain uses TRBV5-1 and TRBJ2-7, with TRBD1 identical over 8 bases. Germline-derived CDR1 and CDR2 are SGHRS and YFSETQ. V lost 4 bases, J lost 5 bases, and 8 bases stayed unmatched. This CDR3 region has 14 residues. Here the CDR3 reads CASSPADRDHEQYF. The CDR3 DNA reads as TGCGCCAGCAGCCCGGCGGACAGGGACCACGAGCAGTACTTC. The entire variable domain, with the rest obtained from reference TRBV5-1 and TRBJ2-7, is as follows: KAGVTQTPRYLIKTRGQQVTLSCSPISGHRSVSWYQQTPGQGLQFLFEYFSETQRNKGNFPGRFSGRQFSNSRSEMNVSTLELGDSALYLCASSPADRDHEQYFGPGTRLTVT.

V gene TRBV28 combines with J gene TRBJ2-5; perhaps D is TRBD1 or TRBD2 (5 bases each). V lost 5 bases and J 2 bases, leaving 15 bases between the germline ends. The CDR3 has 15 amino acids. Germline CDR1 reads MDHEN; CDR2 reads SYDVKM. In nucleotides, the CDR3 is TGTGCCAGCAGTGCCAACCGGGGCCCTCAAGAGACCCAGTACTTC. It is translated as CASSANRGPQETQYF.

The chain carries TRBV9 and TRBJ2-7, with 7 positions matching TRBD1. J was trimmed by 2 bases and V by 2 bases; bases with no gene match: 13. Per germline, CDR1 SGDLS and CDR2 YYNGEE. The CDR3 runs 17 residues. The CDR3 sequence: CASSVAFGDSPPYEQYF. Written as DNA, the CDR3 is TGTGCCAGCAGCGTCGCCTTTGGGGACAGCCCTCCCTACGAGCAGTACTTC.

The V call is TRBV5-6, the J call TRBJ1-2, with no clear D. V was shortened by 0 bases and J by 7 bases, with 13 bases between the two germline ends. CDR1 SGHDT and CDR2 YYEEEE come from the germline V gene. This CDR3 is built from 14 residues. CDR3 region: CASSLVRGGSGYTF. CDR3 in DNA: TGTGCCAGCAGCTTGGTACGGGGAGGTAGTGGCTACACCTTC.

V is TRBV9 and J is TRBJ1-2; a possible D gene is TRBD1 (5 bases). Germline values: CDR1 SGDLS, CDR2 YYNGEE. Between the trimmed V and J ends, which lost 0 bases and 6 bases, there was a span of 12 bases. This CDR3 region has 14 residues. The CDR3 region is CASSVVGGAHGYTF. DNA for the CDR3: TGTGCCAGCAGCGTAGTTGGTGGGGCGCATGGCTACACCTTC.

The chain links TRBV27 to TRBJ2-1; either TRBD1 or TRBD2 may supply D (5 bases each). This CDR3 contains 16 residues. Per germline, CDR1 MNHEY and CDR2 SMNVEV (reference sequence). V shed 5 bases and J shed 7 bases, with 21 bases lying between them. DNA of the CDR3: TGTGCCAGCAGTCGCCTAACCGGGACCACGCGGAATGAGCAGTTCTTC. Its protein is CASSRLTGTTRNEQFF.

The chain employs TRBV9 and TRBJ2-3; TRBD2 matches at 11 bases. V was pared by 4 bases and J by 5 bases, with 6 bases of the junction left unmatched. The length of the CDR3 is 15 residues. Germline V lookup: CDR1 SGDLS, CDR2 YYNGEE. CDR3 residues: CASSPSGRRVDTQYF. The CDR3 nucleotides are TGTGCCAGCAGCCCTAGCGGGAGGAGAGTAGATACGCAGTATTTT.

The chain joins TRBV13 to TRBJ1-6; tentatively, D is TRBD1 (5 bases). The CDR3 is made up of 13 amino acids. Trimming left V 4 bases short and J 10 bases short, with 11 bases between. CDR1 is PRHDT, CDR2 FYEKMQ, per germline (reference sequence). As DNA, the CDR3 is TGTGCCAGCAGCTCGGGGGTTCAGTCACCCCTCCACTTT. This translates into CASSSGVQSPLHF. Full variable domain (rest looked up from reference TRBV13 and TRBJ1-6): AAGVIQSPRHLIKEKRETATLKCYPIPRHDTVYWYQQGPGQDPQFLISFYEKMQSDKGSIPDRFSAQQFSDYHSELNMSSLELGDSALYFCASSSGVQSPLHFGNGTRLTVT.

This rearrangement joins TRBV5-1 to TRBJ1-2; D unresolved. CDR1 and CDR2 from the germline V gene are SGHRS and YFSETQ. V gave up 0 bases and J gave up 5 bases, with 14 bases separating them. The CDR3 is made up of 15 amino acids. Here the CDR3 reads CASSLGGGFDYGYTF. In DNA form, the CDR3 reads TGCGCCAGCAGCTTGGGAGGAGGGTTTGATTATGGCTACACCTTC.

The rearrangement uses TRBV7-2 and TRBJ1-1, with D hard to call. CDR3 length equals 15 residues. CDR1 is SGHTA, CDR2 FQGNSA, per germline. V lost 3 bases to trimming and J lost 4 bases, with 15 bases between them. The CDR3 sequence: CASSLFSEVGTEAFF. CDR3 nucleotides: TGTGCCAGCAGCTTGTTTTCCGAAGTGGGCACTGAAGCTTTCTTT.

This clone has just one count. The chain recombines TRBV9 with TRBJ2-7; 7 nucleotides align to TRBD2. Germline-derived CDR1 and CDR2 are SGDLS and YYNGEE. V lost 0 bases and J lost 9; bases outside the gene matches: 18. This CDR3 region has 17 residues. The CDR3 sequence: CASSVGVSGHGASGQYF. The DNA for the CDR3 is TGTGCCAGCAGCGTAGGCGTTAGCGGGCATGGGGCTTCCGGGCAGTACTTC. The whole variable domain, remainder taken from reference TRBV9 and TRBJ2-7, is DSGVTQTPKHLITATGQRVTLRCSPRSGDLSVYWYQQSLDQGLQFLIQYYNGEERAKGNILERFSAQQFPDLHSELNLSSLELGDSALYFCASSVGVSGHGASGQYFGPGTRLTVT.

J is TRBJ1-4 and V is TRBV29-1; D gene uncertain. This CDR3 contains 14 residues. CDR1 is SQVTM, CDR2 ANQGSEA, per germline. Trimming removed 6 bases at V and 4 bases at J, with 15 bases between. The CDR3 spells CSVLIDGINEKLFF. The DNA of the CDR3 is TGCAGCGTCCTCATAGACGGGATTAATGAAAAACTGTTTTTT. Together with reference TRBV29-1 and TRBJ1-4, the CDR3 gives the full variable domain: SAVISQKPSRDICQRGTSLTIQCQVDSQVTMMFWYRQQPGQSLTLIATANQGSEATYESGFVIDKFPISRPNLTFSTLTVSNMSPEDSSIYLCSVLIDGINEKLFFGSGTQLSVL.

The rearrangement joins TRBV28 to TRBJ1-2, with TRBD1 matching 7 bases. The CDR3 is 14 amino acids. Trimming cost V 2 bases and J 9 bases; bases outside gene matches: 9. CDR1 is MDHEN and CDR2 is SYDVKM in the germline V gene. The CDR3 DNA sequence: TGTGCCAGCAGTTTAAGTAGGGGGCCTCGTCGCTACACCTTC. Translated: CASSLSRGPRRYTF.

The rearrangement joins TRBV12-5 to TRBJ2-3, with 11 bases fitting TRBD1. The CDR3 contains 14 residues. CDR1 and CDR2 from the germline V gene are LGHNT and FRNRAP. J gave up 7 bases and V 7 bases, and 7 bases lay outside the gene matches. The CDR3 loop reads CASAPGQGGNTQYF. As DNA, the CDR3 is TGTGCTAGTGCTCCGGGACAGGGGGGGAATACGCAGTATTTT.

The V call is TRBV11-3, the J call TRBJ1-1, with D unresolved. The germline V and J ends were trimmed by 1 base and 0 bases, with 3 bases remaining between them. This CDR3 is 13 amino acids long. The germline gives CDR1 SGHNT, CDR2 YENEEA. The CDR3 DNA sequence: TGTGCCAGCAGCTTAGCGATGAACACTGAAGCTTTCTTT. This encodes CASSLAMNTEAFF.

This clone was counted a few times. The CDR3 protein is CASSTEGNTEAFF. The CDR3 nucleotides read TGTGCCAGCAGCACCGAGGGGAACACTGAAGCTTTCTTT. The chain couples TRBV6-6 to TRBJ1-1; D gene unclear. V was trimmed by 6 bases and J by 1 base, leaving 9 bases between them. Germline V gives CDR1 MNHNY, CDR2 SVGAGI (reference sequence). This CDR3 has 13 amino acids.

The rearrangement uses TRBV9 and TRBJ2-1, with D perhaps matching TRBD1 or TRBD2 (5 bases each). Trimming shortened V by 4 bases and J by 4 bases, and 24 bases separated the two germline ends. Germline CDR1 and CDR2: SGDLS and YYNGEE. The CDR3 is 18 residues long. CDR3 residues: CASSPTPPGPGSYNEQFF. DNA for the CDR3: TGTGCCAGCAGCCCAACCCCCCCGGGACCCGGTTCGTACAATGAGCAGTTCTTC.

The chain is built from TRBV4-2 and TRBJ1-1; D gene ambiguous. Trimming took off 5 bases at V and 3 bases at J, with 10 bases between the two ends. CDR3 length: 13 amino acids. From germline, CDR1 is LGHNA and CDR2 YNFKEQ. The CDR3 spells CASSLLADTEAFF. The CDR3 DNA follows: TGTGCCAGCAGCTTGCTAGCGGACACTGAAGCTTTCTTT.

This clone was recorded only once. The chain recombines TRBV28 with TRBJ2-5; D may be TRBD1 (7 bases). The DNA end lines up better with TRBJ2-7; the J call may be wrong. From germline, CDR1 is MDHEN and CDR2 SYDVKM. The CDR3 runs to 13 residues. CDR3 nucleotide sequence: TGTGCCAGCAGTTTACAGGGGGGATACGAGCAGTACTTC. Encoded protein: CASSLQGGYEQYF.

V is TRBV28 and J is TRBJ2-7, with D perhaps TRBD1 (5 bases). This CDR3 region has 15 residues. Germline V gives CDR1 MDHEN, CDR2 SYDVKM. The V and J ends lost 5 bases and 7 bases respectively, with 21 bases between them. CDR3 sequence (DNA): TGTGCCAGCAGTATAAGTGGGGCTACAGACCTAGAGCAGTACTTC. Protein: CASSISGATDLEQYF.